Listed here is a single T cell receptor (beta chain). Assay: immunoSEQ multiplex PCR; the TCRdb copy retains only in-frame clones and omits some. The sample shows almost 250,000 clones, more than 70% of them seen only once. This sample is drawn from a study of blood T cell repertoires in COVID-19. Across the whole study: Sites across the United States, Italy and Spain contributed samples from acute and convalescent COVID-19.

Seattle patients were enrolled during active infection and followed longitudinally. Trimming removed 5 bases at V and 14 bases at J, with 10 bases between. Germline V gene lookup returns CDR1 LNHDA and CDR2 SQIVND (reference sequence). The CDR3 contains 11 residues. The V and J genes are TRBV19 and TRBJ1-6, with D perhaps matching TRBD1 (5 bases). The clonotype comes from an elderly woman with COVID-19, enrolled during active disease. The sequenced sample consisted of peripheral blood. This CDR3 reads CASSDRFTLHF. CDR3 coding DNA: TGTGCCAGTAGTGACAGATTCACCCTCCACTTT.